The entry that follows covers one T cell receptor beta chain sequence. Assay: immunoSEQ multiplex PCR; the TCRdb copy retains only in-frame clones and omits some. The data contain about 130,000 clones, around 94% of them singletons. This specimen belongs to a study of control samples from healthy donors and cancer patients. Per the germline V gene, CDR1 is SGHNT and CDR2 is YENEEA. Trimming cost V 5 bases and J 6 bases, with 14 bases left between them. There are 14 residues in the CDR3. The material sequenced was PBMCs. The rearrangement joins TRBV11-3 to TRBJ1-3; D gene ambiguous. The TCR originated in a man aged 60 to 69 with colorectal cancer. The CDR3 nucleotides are TGTGCCAGCAGCGCCCGCGGCACCCTAAACACCATATATTTT. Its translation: CASSARGTLNTIYF.